The clone carrying this T cell receptor beta chain was observed a handful of times. The CDR3 length is 15 residues. The V gene's germline CDR1 is MNHEY and CDR2 SVGEGT. The junction had 7 bases not matched to a gene; V was cut back by 5 bases and J by 5 bases. The data originate from a study of T-cell memory formation after mild COVID-19. As for the study in general: TCR clusters mostly belonged to single donors.

5'RACE primed from the constant segment yielded TCR alpha and TCR beta cDNA libraries bearing sample barcodes and UMIs. TCRdb itself ran the 5' RACE reads through MiXCR, one entry per CDR3 protein. The sample gives roughly 310,000 distinct CDR3 sequences, more than 15% of which show up once; under 25% is in the top ten. Sequenced input: PBMCs or a T cell subset sorted from them (not recorded which). This chain links TRBV6-2 or TRBV6-3 with TRBJ2-5, with 11 bases fitting TRBD1. The TCR comes from a man aged 18 to 30 who had mild COVID-19 (a few samples of this study predate the infection). Cell type and time point are not known. CDR3: CASSADRGRRETQYF. DNA for the CDR3: TGTGCCAGCAGTGCGGACAGGGGGCGTCGTGAGACCCAGTACTTC.